The T cell receptor beta chain described here comes from a study of blood T cell repertoires in COVID-19. Generated by immunoSEQ multiplex PCR, the TCRdb table keeps only in-frame clones and is missing some. The table lists 110,000 to 150,000 clones, around 86% of them singletons. Deletions cut 0 bases from V and 0 bases from J, with 15 bases between. The CDR3 is made up of 17 amino acids. The germline gives CDR1 MGHRA, CDR2 YSYEKL. This rearrangement joins TRBV4-1 to TRBJ2-7; D is perhaps TRBD2 (6 bases). The clonotype was recovered from a woman older than 75 with acute or convalescent COVID-19. Material for sequencing was peripheral blood. The DNA of the CDR3 is TGCGCCAGCAGCCAAGACCCCCCGCGGGGTCGCTCCTACGAGCAGTACTTC. The encoded protein is CASSQDPPRGRSYEQYF.